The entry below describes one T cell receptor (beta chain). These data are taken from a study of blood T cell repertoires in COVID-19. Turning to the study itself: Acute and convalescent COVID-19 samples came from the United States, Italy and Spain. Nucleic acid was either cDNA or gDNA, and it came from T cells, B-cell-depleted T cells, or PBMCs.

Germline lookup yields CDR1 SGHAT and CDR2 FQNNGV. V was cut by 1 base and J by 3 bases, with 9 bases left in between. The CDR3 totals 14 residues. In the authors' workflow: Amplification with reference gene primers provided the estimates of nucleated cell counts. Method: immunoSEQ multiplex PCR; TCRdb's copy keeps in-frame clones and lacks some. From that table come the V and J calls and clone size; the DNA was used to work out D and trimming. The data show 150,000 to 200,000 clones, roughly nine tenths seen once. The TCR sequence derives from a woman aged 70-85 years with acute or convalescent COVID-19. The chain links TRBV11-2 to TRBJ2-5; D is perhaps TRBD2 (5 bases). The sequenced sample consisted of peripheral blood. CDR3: CASSLVGSKETQYF. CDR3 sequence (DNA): TGTGCCAGCAGCTTAGTTGGGAGCAAAGAGACCCAGTACTTC.